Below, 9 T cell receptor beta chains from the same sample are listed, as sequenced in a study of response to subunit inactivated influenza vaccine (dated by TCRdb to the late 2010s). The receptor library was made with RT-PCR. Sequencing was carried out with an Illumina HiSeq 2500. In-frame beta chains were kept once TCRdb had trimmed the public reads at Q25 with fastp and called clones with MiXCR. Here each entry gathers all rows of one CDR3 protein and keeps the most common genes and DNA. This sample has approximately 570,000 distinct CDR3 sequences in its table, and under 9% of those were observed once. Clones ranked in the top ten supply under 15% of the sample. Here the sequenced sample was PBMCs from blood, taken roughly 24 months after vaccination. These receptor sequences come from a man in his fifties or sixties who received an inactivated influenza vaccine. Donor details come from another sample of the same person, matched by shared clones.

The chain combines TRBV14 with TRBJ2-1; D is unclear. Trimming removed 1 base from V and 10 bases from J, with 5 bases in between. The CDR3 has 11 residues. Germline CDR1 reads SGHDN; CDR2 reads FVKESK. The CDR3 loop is CASSQAEEQFF. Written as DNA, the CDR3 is TGTGCCAGCAGCCAAGCGGAGGAGCAGTTCTTC.

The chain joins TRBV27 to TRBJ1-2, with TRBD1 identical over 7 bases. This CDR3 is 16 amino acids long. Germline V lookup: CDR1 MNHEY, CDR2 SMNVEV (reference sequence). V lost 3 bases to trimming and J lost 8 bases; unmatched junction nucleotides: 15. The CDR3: CASSFGTARYMGGYTF. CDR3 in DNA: TGTGCCAGCAGTTTCGGGACAGCGCGATATATGGGGGGCTACACCTTC.

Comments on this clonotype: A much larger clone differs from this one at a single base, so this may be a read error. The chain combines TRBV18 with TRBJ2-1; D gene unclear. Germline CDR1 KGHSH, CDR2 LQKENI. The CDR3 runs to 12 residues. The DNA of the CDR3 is TGTGCCAGCTCACATCAGTTCAATGAGCAGGTCTTC. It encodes CASSHQFNEQVF.

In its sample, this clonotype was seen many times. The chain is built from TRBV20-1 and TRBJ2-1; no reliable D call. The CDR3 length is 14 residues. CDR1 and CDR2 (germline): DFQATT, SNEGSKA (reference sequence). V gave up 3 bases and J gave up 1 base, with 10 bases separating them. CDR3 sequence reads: CSASNVGSYNEQFF. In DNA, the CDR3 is TGCAGTGCTAGTAACGTAGGGTCCTACAATGAGCAGTTCTTC.

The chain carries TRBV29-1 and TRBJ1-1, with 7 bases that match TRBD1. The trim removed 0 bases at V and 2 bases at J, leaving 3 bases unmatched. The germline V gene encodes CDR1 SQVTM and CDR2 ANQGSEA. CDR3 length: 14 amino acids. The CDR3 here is CSVEEPGGNTEAFF. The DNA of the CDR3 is TGCAGCGTTGAAGAGCCAGGGGGTAACACTGAAGCTTTCTTT.

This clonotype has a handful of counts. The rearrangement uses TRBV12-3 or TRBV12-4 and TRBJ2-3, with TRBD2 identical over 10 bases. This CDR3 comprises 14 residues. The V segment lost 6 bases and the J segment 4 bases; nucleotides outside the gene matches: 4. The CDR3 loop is CASRPSGRADTQYF. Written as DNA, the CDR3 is TGTGCCAGCAGACCTAGCGGGAGAGCAGATACGCAGTATTTT.

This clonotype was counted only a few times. CDR3 DNA sequence: TGCAGTGCTAGAGATTTCGCCGCGAACACCGGGGAGCTGTTTTTT. Amino acid sequence: CSARDFAANTGELFF. The chain uses TRBV20-1 and TRBJ2-2; D remains ambiguous. Trimming left V 0 bases short and J 0 bases short, with 8 bases between. Germline V gives CDR1 DFQATT, CDR2 SNEGSKA (reference sequence). The CDR3 is 15 amino acids.

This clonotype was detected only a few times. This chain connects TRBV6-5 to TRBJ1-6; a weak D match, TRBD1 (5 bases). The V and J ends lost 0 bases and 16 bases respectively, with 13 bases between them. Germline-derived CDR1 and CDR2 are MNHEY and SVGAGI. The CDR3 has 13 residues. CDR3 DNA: TGTGCCAGCAGTTACTCGACCGGGACTTCGCTCCACTTT. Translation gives CASSYSTGTSLHF.

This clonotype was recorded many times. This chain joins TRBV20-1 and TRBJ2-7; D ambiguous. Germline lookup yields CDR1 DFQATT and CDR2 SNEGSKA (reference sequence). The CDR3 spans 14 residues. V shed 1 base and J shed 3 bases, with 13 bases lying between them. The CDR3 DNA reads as TGCAGTGCTAGAGCTTATCCCATCAACTACGAGCAGTACTTC. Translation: CSARAYPINYEQYF.